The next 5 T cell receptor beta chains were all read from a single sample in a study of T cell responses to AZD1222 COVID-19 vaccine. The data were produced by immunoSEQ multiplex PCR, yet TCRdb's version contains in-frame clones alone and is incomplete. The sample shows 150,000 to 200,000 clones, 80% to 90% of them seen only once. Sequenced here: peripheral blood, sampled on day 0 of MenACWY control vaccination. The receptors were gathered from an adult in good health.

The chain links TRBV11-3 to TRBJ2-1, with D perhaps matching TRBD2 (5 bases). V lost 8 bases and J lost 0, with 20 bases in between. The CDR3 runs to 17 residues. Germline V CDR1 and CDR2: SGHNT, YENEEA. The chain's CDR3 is CASSTRSGESSYNEQFF. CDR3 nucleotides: TGTGCCAGCTCCACCAGGAGCGGCGAGAGCTCCTACAATGAGCAGTTCTTC.

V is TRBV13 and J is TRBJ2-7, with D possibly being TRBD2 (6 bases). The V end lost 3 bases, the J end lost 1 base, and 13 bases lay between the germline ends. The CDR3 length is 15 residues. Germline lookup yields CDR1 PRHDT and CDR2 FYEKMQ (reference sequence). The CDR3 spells CASSFSQGLSYEQYF. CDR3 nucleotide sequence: TGTGCCAGCAGCTTTTCCCAGGGACTGTCCTACGAGCAGTACTTC.

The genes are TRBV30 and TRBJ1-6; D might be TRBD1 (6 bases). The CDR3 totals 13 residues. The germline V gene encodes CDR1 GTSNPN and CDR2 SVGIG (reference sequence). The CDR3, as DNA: TGTGCTGCGACCGGGACACAGAATTCACCCCTCCACTTT. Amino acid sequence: CAATGTQNSPLHF.

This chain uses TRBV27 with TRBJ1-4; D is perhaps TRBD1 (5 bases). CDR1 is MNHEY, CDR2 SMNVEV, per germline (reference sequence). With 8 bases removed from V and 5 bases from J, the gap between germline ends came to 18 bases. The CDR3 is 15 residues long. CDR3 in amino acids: CASSQRRGANEKLFF. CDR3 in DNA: TGTGCCAGCTCGCAACGCCGCGGGGCAAATGAAAAACTGTTTTTT.

For the CDR3, the DNA is TGTGCCAGTAGCCGGGACAGGGGAGCCTTGAACTATGGCTACACCTTC. This translates into CASSRDRGALNYGYTF. This chain joins TRBV19 and TRBJ1-2, with TRBD1 identical over 10 bases. The germline CDR1 and CDR2 sequences are LNHDA and SQIVND (reference sequence). This CDR3 has 16 amino acids. J lost 2 bases, V lost 6 bases, and 9 bases had no gene match.